This TCR beta chain was observed in a study of PD-L1 blockade in urothelial cancer. The CDR3 has 15 amino acids. With V trimmed by 0 bases and J by 1 base, 2 bases remained unmatched. Time point specified: pretreatment peripheral blood. Patient sample counts ranged from 1 to 8, pretreatment and on-treatment. Repertoires were generated with immunoSEQ multiplex PCR, while TCRdb's copy carries only in-frame clones and drops some. The repertoire holds over 30,000 clones, under 90% seen once, with approximately 14% in the top ten. The receptor's source is a man in his fifties or sixties with urothelial cancer. Sequencing used PBMCs, obtained around atezolizumab (anti-PD-L1) treatment. The chain is built from TRBV5-3 and TRBJ2-7; 9 positions agree with TRBD2. TRBV5-3 is treated as an ORF (open reading frame) with a function not yet certain. CDR3 amino acids: CARSLETSGSYEQYF. The CDR3 coding sequence is TGTGCCAGAAGCTTGGAAACTAGCGGGTCCTACGAGCAGTACTTC.